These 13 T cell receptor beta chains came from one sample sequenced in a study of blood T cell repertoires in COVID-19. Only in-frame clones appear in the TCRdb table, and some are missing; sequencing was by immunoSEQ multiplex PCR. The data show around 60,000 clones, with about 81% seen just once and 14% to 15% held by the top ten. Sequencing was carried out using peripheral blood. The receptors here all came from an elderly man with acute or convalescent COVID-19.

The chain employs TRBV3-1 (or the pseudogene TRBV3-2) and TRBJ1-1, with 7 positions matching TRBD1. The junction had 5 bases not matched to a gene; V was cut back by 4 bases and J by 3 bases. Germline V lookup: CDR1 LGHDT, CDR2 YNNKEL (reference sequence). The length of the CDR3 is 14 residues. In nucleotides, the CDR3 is TGTGCCAGCAGCCCTCATCAGGGGGACACTGAAGCTTTCTTT. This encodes CASSPHQGDTEAFF.

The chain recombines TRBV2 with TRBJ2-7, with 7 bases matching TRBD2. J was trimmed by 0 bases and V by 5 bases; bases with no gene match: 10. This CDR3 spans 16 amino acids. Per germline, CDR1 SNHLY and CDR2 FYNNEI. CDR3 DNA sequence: TGTGCCAGCAGTCGTAGTCTGGGCGGGGGCTCCTACGAGCAGTACTTC. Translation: CASSRSLGGGSYEQYF.

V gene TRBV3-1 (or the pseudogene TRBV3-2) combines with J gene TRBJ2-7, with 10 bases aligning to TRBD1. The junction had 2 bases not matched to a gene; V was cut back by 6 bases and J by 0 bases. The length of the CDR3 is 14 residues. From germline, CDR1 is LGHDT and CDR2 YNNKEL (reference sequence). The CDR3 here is CASRGDRGSYEQYF. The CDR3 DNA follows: TGTGCCAGCAGAGGGGACAGGGGCTCCTACGAGCAGTACTTC.

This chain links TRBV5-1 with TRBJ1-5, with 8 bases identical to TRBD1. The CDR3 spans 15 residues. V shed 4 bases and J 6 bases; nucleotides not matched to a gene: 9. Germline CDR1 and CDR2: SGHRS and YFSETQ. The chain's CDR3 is CASSPSGGASQPQHF. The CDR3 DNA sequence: TGCGCCAGCAGCCCCTCAGGGGGCGCCAGTCAGCCCCAGCATTTT. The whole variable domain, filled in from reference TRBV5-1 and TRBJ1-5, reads KAGVTQTPRYLIKTRGQQVTLSCSPISGHRSVSWYQQTPGQGLQFLFEYFSETQRNKGNFPGRFSGRQFSNSRSEMNVSTLELGDSALYLCASSPSGGASQPQHFGDGTRLSIL.

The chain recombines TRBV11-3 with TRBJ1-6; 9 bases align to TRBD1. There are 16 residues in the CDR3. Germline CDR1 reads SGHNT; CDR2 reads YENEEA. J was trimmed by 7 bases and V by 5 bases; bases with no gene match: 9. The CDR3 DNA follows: TGTGCCAGCAGCCATAGACAGGGGGTAGAAAATTCACCCCTCCACTTT. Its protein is CASSHRQGVENSPLHF.

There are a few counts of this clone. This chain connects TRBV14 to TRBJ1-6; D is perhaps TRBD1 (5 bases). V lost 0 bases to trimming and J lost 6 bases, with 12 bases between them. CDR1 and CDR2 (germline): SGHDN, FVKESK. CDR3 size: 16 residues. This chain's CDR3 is CASSQEKGFSNSPLHF. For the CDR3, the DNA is TGTGCCAGCAGCCAAGAGAAGGGGTTCTCTAATTCACCCCTCCACTTT.

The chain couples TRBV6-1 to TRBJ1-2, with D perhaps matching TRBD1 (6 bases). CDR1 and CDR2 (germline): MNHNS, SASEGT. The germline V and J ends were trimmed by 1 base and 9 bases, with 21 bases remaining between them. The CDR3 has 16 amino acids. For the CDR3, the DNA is TGTGCCAGCAGTGAAGGCCCCAGTAGGCAGGGGCAACGCTACACCTTC. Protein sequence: CASSEGPSRQGQRYTF.

In nucleotides, the CDR3 is TGTGCCAGCAGTTACTTCCCCTTCTCCTCAGCCTACAATGAGCAGTTCTTC. Protein: CASSYFPFSSAYNEQFF. V is TRBV6-2 or TRBV6-3 and J is TRBJ2-1; D uncertain. The germline V gene has CDR1 MNHEY and CDR2 SVGEGT. V lost 1 base to trimming and J lost 2 bases, with 15 bases between them. The CDR3 is made up of 17 amino acids.

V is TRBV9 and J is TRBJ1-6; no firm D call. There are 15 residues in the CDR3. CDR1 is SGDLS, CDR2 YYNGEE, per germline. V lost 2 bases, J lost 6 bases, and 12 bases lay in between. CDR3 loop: CASSVGAVGNSPLHF. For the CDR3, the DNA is TGTGCCAGCAGCGTGGGAGCAGTAGGTAATTCACCCCTCCACTTT.

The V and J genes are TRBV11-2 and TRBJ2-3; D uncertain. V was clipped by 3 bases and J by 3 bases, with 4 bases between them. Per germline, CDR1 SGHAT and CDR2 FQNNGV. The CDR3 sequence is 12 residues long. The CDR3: CASSLTTDTQYF. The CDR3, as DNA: TGTGCCAGCAGCTTGACAACAGATACGCAGTATTTT.

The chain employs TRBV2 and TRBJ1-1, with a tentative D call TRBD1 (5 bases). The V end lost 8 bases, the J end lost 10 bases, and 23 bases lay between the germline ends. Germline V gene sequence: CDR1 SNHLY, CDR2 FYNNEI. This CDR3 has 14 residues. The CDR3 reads CASSNTPQVKGAFF. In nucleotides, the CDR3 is TGTGCCAGCTCGAACACCCCACAGGTCAAGGGAGCTTTCTTT.

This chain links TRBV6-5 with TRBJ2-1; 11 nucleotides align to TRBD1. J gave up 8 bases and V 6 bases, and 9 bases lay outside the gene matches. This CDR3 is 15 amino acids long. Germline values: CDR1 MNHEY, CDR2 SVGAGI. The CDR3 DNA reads TGTGCCAGCAGATCTCCCGGGACAGGGGGACATGAGCAGTTCTTC. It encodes CASRSPGTGGHEQFF.

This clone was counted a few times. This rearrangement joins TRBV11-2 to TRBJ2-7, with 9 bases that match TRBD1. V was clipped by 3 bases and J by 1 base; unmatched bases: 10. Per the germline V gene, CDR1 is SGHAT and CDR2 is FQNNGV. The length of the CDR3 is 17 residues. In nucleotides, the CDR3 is TGTGCCAGCAGCTTTAAAACAACAGGGGGCCGGTCCTACGAGCAGTACTTC. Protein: CASSFKTTGGRSYEQYF.